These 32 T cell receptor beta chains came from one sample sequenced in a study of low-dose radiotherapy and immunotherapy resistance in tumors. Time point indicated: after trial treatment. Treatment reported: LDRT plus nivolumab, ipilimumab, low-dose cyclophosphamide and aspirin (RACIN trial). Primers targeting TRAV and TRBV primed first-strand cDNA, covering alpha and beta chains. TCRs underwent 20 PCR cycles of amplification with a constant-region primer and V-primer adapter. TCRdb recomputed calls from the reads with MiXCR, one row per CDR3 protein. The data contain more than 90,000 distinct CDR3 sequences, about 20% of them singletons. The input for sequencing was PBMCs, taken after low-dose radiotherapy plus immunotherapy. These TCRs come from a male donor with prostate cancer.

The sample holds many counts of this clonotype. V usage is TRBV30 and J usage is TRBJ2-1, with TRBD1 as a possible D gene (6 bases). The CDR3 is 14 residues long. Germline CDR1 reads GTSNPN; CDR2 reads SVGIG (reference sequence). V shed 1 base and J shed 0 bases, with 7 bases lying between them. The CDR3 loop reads CAWSADSSYNEQFF. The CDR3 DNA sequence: TGTGCCTGGAGTGCGGACAGCTCCTACAATGAGCAGTTCTTC. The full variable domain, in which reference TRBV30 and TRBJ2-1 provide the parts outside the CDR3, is SQTIHQWPATLVQPVGSPLSLECTVEGTSNPNLYWYRQAAGRGLQLLFYSVGIGQISSEVPQNLSASRPQDRQFILSSKKLLLSDSGFYLCAWSADSSYNEQFFGPGTRLTVL.

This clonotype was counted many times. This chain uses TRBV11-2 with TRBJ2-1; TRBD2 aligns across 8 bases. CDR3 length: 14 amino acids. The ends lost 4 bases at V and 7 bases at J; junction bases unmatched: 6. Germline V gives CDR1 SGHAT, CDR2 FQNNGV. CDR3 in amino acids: CASSSRLARNEQFF. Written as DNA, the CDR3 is TGTGCCAGCAGCTCGAGACTAGCGCGTAATGAGCAGTTCTTC.

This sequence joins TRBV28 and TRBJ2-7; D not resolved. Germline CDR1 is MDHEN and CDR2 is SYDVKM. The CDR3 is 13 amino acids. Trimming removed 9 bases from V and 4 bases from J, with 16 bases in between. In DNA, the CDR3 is TGTGCCAGTGTGTCGGGCGCCCTTTACGAGCAGTACTTC. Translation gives CASVSGALYEQYF.

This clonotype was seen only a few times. CDR3 residues: CASSLPVSGGRTDTQYF. Here the CDR3 DNA reads TGTGCCAGCAGCTTACCTGTAAGCGGGGGCCGCACAGATACGCAGTATTTT. V is TRBV7-6 and J is TRBJ2-3; 8 positions match TRBD2. This CDR3 comprises 17 residues. Unmatched junction bases numbered 8, after V lost 2 bases and J lost 1 base. Looked up from germline, CDR1 is SGHVS and CDR2 is FNYEAQ.

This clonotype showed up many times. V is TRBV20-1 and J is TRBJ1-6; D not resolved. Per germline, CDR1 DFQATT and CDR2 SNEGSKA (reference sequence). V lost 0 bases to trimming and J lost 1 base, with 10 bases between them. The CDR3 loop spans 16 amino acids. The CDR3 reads CSARDVGESYNSPLHF. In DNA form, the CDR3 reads TGCAGTGCTAGAGATGTCGGCGAGTCCTATAATTCACCCCTCCACTTT.

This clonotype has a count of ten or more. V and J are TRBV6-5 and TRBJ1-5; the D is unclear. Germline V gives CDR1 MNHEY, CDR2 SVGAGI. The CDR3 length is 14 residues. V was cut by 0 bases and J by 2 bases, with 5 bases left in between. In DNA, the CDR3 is TGTGCCAGCAGTTACTCGATAGGCAATCAGCCCCAGCATTTT. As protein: CASSYSIGNQPQHF.

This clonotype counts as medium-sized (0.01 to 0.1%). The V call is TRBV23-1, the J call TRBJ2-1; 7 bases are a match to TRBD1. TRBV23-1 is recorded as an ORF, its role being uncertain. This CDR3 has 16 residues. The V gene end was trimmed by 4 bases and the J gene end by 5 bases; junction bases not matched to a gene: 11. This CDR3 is CASSPPQGGHDNEQFF. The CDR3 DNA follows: TGCGCCAGCAGTCCTCCCCAAGGGGGCCACGACAATGAGCAGTTCTTC.

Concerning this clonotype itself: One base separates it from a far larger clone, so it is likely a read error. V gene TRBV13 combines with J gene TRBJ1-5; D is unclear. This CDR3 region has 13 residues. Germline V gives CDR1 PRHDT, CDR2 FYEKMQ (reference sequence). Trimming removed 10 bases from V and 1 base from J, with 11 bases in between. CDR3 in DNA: TGTGCCATCAGTGCGGGCAGCAATCAGCCCCAGCATTTT. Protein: CAISAGSNQPQHF.

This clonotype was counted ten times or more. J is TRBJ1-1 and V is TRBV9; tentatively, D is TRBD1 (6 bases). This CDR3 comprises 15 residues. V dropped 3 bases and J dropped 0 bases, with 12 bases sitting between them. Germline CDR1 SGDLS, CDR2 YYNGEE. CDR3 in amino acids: CASSALDRMNTEAFF. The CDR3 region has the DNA TGTGCCAGCAGCGCCTTGGACAGAATGAACACTGAAGCTTTCTTT.

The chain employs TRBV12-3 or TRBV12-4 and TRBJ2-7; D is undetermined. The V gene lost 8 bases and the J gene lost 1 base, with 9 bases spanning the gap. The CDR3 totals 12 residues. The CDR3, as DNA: TGTGCCAGCCCCAAGGTATCCTACGAGCAGTACTTC. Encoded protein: CASPKVSYEQYF.

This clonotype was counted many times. DNA of the CDR3: TGTGCCAGCAGTGATGGAATGACAGGGATGGCTGGGGCCAACGTCCTGACTTTC. The encoded protein is CASSDGMTGMAGANVLTF. The J gene is TRBJ2-6, the V gene TRBV2, with TRBD1 matching over 7 bases. The V segment lost 3 bases and the J segment 2 bases; nucleotides outside the gene matches: 10. The CDR3 covers 18 residues. Germline assignment: CDR1 SNHLY and CDR2 FYNNEI. The full variable domain, its missing parts supplied by reference TRBV2 and TRBJ2-6, is EPEVTQTPSHQVTQMGQEVILRCVPISNHLYFYWYRQILGQKVEFLVSFYNNEISEKSEIFDDQFSVERPDGSNFTLKIRSTKLEDSAMYFCASSDGMTGMAGANVLTFGAGSRLTVL.

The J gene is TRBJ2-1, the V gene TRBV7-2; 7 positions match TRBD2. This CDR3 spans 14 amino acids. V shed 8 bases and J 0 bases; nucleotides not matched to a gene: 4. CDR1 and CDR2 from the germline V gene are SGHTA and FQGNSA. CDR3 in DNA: TGTGCCAGCGGGCGGGGGAGCTCCTACAATGAGCAGTTCTTC. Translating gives CASGRGSSYNEQFF.

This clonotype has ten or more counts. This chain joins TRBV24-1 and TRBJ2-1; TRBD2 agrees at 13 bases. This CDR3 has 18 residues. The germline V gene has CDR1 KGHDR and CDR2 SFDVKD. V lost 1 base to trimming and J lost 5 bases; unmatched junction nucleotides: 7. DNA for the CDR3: TGTGCCACCAGTGATTTCTGGACTAGCGGGGGATCGGACAATGAGCAGTTCTTC. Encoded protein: CATSDFWTSGGSDNEQFF.

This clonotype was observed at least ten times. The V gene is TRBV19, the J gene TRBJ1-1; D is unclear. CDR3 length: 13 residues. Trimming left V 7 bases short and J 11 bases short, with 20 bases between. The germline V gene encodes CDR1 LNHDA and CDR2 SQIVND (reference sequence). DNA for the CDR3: TGTGCCAGTACCACCCCCGGCGGGGAAAAGGCTTTCTTT. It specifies CASTTPGGEKAFF.

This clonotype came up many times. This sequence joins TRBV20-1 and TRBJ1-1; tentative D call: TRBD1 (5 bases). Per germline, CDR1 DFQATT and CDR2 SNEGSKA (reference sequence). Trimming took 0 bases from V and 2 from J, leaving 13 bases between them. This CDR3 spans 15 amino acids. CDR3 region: CSARDFTGLNTEAFF. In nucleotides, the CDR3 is TGCAGTGCTAGAGATTTCACAGGATTAAACACTGAAGCTTTCTTT.

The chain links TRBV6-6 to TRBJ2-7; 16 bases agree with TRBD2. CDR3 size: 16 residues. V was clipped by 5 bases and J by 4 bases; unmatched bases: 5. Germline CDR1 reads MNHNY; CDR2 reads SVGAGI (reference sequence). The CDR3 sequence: CASSMGLAGGQYEQYF. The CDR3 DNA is TGTGCCAGCAGTATGGGACTAGCGGGAGGGCAATACGAGCAGTACTTC.

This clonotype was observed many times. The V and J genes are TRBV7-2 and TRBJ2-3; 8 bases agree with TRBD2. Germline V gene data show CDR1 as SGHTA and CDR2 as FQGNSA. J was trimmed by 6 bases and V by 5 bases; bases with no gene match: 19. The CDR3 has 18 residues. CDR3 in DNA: TGTGCCAGCAGCCCCCGCTTAGTGGCGGGGGGTCGTGGGGATACGCAGTATTTT. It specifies CASSPRLVAGGRGDTQYF. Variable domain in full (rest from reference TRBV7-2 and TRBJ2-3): GAGVSQSPSNKVTEKGKDVELRCDPISGHTALYWYRQSLGQGLEFLIYFQGNSAPDKSGLPSDRFSAERTGGSVSTLTIQRTQQEDSAVYLCASSPRLVAGGRGDTQYFGPGTRLTVL.

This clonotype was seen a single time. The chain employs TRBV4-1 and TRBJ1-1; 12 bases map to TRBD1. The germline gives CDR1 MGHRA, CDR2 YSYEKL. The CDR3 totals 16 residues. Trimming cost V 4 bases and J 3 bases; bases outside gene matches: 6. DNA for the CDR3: TGCGCCAGCAGCCGGGGACAGGGGGCTAAAGACACTGAAGCTTTCTTT. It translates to CASSRGQGAKDTEAFF.

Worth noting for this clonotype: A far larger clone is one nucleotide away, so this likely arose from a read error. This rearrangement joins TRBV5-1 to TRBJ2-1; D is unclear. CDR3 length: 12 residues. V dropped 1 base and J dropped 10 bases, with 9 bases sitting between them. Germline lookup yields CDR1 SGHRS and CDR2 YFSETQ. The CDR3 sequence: CASSLWPHEQFF. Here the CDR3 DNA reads TGCGCCAGCAGCTTGTGGCCCCACGAGCAGTTCTTC.

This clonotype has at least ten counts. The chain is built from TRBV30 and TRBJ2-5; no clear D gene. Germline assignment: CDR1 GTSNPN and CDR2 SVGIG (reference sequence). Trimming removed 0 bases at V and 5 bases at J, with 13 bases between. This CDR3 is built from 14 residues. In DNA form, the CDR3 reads TGTGCCTGGAGTGTACTTGTGGGGATGGAGACCCAGTACTTC. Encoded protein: CAWSVLVGMETQYF.

CDR3 sequence (DNA): TGTGCCAGCTCTCTTCGGGACCCGGCCTACAATGAGCAGTTCTTC. Translated: CASSLRDPAYNEQFF. The chain employs TRBV18 and TRBJ2-1; tentatively, D is TRBD1 or TRBD2 (5 bases each). The length of the CDR3 is 15 residues. CDR1 and CDR2 (germline): KGHSH, LQKENI. V dropped 6 bases and J dropped 2 bases, with 14 bases sitting between them.

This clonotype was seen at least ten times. The CDR3 region is CSVGDSTNTEAFF. The CDR3 DNA reads as TGCAGCGTGGGGGACAGTACGAACACTGAAGCTTTCTTT. The chain uses TRBV29-1 and TRBJ1-1; 7 nucleotides align to TRBD1. The CDR3 length is 13 residues. After removal of 6 bases from V and 1 base from J, the junction contained 5 bases not matched to a gene. The germline V gene has CDR1 SQVTM and CDR2 ANQGSEA.

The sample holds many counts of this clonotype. The CDR3 nucleotides are TGCAGTGCTAGAAATCCTACAGGGGGCGGAGGCTACACCTTC. It encodes CSARNPTGGGGYTF. This chain connects TRBV20-1 to TRBJ1-2; 9 bases map to TRBD1. The CDR3 totals 14 residues. With V trimmed by 2 bases and J by 8 bases, 9 bases remained unmatched. The V gene's germline CDR1 is DFQATT and CDR2 SNEGSKA (reference sequence).

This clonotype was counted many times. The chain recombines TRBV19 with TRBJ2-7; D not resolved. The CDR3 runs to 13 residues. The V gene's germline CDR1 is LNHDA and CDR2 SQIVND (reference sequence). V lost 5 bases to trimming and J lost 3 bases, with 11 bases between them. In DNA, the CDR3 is TGTGCCAGTAGTCCGAGTCACCTCTACGAGCAGTACTTC. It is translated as CASSPSHLYEQYF.

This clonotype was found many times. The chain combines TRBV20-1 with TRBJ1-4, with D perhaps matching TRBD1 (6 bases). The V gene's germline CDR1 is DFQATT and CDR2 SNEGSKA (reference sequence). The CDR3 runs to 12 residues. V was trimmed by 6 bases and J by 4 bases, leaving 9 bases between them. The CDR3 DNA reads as TGCAGTGCGGACAGCCGTAATGAAAAACTGTTTTTT. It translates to CSADSRNEKLFF.

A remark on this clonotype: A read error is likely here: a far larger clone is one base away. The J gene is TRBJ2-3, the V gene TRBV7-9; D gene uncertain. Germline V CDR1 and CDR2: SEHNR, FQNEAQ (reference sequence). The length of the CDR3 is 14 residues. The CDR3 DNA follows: TGTGTCAGCAGCCCGGACCCTGGAACAGATACGCAGTATTTT. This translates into CVSSPDPGTDTQYF.

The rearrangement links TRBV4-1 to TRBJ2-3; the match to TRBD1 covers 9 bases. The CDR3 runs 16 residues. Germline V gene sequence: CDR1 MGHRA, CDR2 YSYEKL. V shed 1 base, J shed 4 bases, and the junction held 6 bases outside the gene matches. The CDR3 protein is CASSQGTGTGSDTQYF. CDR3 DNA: TGCGCCAGCAGCCAAGGAACCGGGACAGGGTCAGATACGCAGTATTTT.

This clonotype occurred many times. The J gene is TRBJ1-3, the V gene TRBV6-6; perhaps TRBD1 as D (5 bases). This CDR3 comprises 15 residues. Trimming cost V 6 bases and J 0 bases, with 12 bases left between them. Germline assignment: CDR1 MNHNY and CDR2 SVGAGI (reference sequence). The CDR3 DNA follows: TGTGCCAGCAGCTCCAACAGGTTCTCTGGAAACACCATATATTTT. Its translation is CASSSNRFSGNTIYF.

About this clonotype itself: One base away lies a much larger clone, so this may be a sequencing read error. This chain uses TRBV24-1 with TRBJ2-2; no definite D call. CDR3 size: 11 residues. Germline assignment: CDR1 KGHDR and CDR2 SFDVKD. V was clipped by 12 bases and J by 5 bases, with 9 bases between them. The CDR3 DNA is TGTGCCGGCATGAGTACCGGGGAGCTGTTTTTT. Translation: CAGMSTGELFF.

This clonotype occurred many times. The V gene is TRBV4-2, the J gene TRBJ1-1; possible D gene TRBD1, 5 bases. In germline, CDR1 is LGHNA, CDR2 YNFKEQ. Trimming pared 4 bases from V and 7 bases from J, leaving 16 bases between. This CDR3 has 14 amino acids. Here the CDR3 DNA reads TGTGCCAGCAGCCCGCCGGGACCGGGAGGTGAAGCTTTCTTT. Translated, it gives CASSPPGPGGEAFF.

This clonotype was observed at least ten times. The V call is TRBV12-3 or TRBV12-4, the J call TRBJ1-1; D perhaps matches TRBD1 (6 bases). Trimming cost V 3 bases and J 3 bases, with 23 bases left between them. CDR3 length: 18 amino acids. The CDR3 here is CASSFWVGTPFTHTEAFF. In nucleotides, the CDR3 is TGTGCCAGCAGTTTCTGGGTAGGGACACCTTTTACGCACACTGAAGCTTTCTTT.

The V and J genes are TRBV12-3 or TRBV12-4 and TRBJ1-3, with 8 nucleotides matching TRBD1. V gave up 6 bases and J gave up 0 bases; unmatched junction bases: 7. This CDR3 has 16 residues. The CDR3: CASSRDRGSSGNTIYF. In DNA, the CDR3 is TGTGCCAGCAGCCGTGACAGGGGAAGCTCTGGAAACACCATATATTTT.